This TCR beta chain was documented in a study of T cell responses to AZD1222 COVID-19 vaccine. The CDR3 has 15 residues. Germline CDR1 is LNHDA and CDR2 is SQIVND (reference sequence). V was pared by 3 bases and J by 6 bases, with 17 bases between. Study-level points and caveats: The sample set comprised mostly white British donors with more females, and clonal diversity was possibly underestimated. In all cases, repertoires were sampled only after the peak T cell response. Spike was spanned by vaccine-associated CD4 TCRs, with dominance at 160-218 and 743-854. Once two AZD1222 doses were given, Spike-specific TCR breadth and depth went up.

The table came from immunoSEQ multiplex PCR; TCRdb's copy has only in-frame clones and leaves some out. Counted here are 56,000 or so clones, approximately 80% occurring once; the ten biggest clones make up 4.5% to 5%. On this clone: Its target is unknown.

The sequence came from an adult who received the AZD1222 COVID-19 vaccine. The sample in question was peripheral blood, obtained 28 days after the second AZD1222 dose. The chain employs TRBV19 and TRBJ1-1, with D tentatively TRBD1 (6 bases). CDR3 nucleotide sequence: TGTGCCAGTAGTATGAGCGTTGGGGGGCTCGCTGAAGCTTTCTTT. It translates to CASSMSVGGLAEAFF.